These 14 T cell receptor beta chains were all obtained from the same sample, sequenced in a study of cytomegalovirus exposure and HLA in healthy donors. Both 60 Vbeta primers and 13 Jbeta primers went into the PCR. The data were produced by immunoSEQ multiplex PCR, yet TCRdb's version contains in-frame clones alone and is incomplete. The sample includes 150,000 to 200,000 clones, around 80% of them seen just once. Sequenced material: PBMCs. Source of these receptors: a male donor in good health and CMV-seropositive.

On this clone itself: The junction shows a germline mismatch at one end, possibly a read error. This chain connects TRBV7-7 to TRBJ2-1; D call uncertain. The CDR3 sequence is 13 residues long. The V gene's germline CDR1 is SSHAT and CDR2 FNYEAQ (reference sequence). DNA for the CDR3: TGTGCTAGCAGCTTAGTAATTAATGATGAGCAGTTCTTC. Translation gives CASSLVINDEQFF.

This sequence joins TRBV25-1 and TRBJ1-4, with 9 bases that match TRBD1. The germline V gene has CDR1 MGHDK and CDR2 SYGVNS. With 8 bases clipped from V and 7 bases from J, the junction kept 5 bases outside the gene matches. This CDR3 is 13 amino acids long. The CDR3: CASEDRGSEKLFF. The CDR3 DNA is TGTGCCAGCGAAGACAGGGGGAGTGAAAAACTGTTTTTT.

The chain recombines TRBV7-9 with TRBJ1-4; D might be TRBD1 (6 bases). V was clipped by 0 bases and J by 1 base, with 9 bases between them. The CDR3 has 16 residues. Germline V gene sequence: CDR1 SEHNR, CDR2 FQNEAQ (reference sequence). The CDR3 spells CASSLAGAGTNEKLFF. The CDR3 coding sequence is TGTGCCAGCAGCTTAGCGGGGGCCGGAACTAATGAAAAACTGTTTTTT. Complete variable domain (other parts from reference TRBV7-9 and TRBJ1-4): DTGVSQNPRHKITKRGQNVTFRCDPISEHNRLYWYRQTLGQGPEFLTYFQNEAQLEKSRLLSDRFSAERPKGSFSTLEIQRTEQGDSAMYLCASSLAGAGTNEKLFFGSGTQLSVL.

The V gene is TRBV5-1, the J gene TRBJ2-2; tentative D call: TRBD1 (5 bases). This CDR3 region has 15 residues. Germline assignment: CDR1 SGHRS and CDR2 YFSETQ. V dropped 8 bases and J dropped 3 bases, with 17 bases sitting between them. CDR3 region: CASTLFRVDTGELFF. DNA of the CDR3: TGCGCCAGTACTCTATTCAGGGTGGACACCGGGGAGCTGTTTTTT. The full variable domain, rest sourced from reference TRBV5-1 and TRBJ2-2, is KAGVTQTPRYLIKTRGQQVTLSCSPISGHRSVSWYQQTPGQGLQFLFEYFSETQRNKGNFPGRFSGRQFSNSRSEMNVSTLELGDSALYLCASTLFRVDTGELFFGEGSRLTVL.

The CDR3 DNA reads TGTGCCAGCAGTGAAGCGGGCGGGACGGGCTATGGCTACACCTTC. This sequence encodes CASSEAGGTGYGYTF. The chain is built from TRBV6-1 and TRBJ1-2; D may be TRBD1 (5 bases). Germline CDR1 and CDR2: MNHNS and SASEGT. V was clipped by 0 bases and J by 4 bases, with 12 bases between them. The CDR3 is 15 residues long.

This chain joins TRBV12-2 and TRBJ2-2; the tabulated D call, TRBD2, remains unverified against the DNA. TRBV12-2 is assigned pseudogene status. CDR3 length equals 17 residues. The CDR3 is CASRLTGGTNGRGELFF. CDR3 DNA sequence: TGTGCAAGTCGCTTAACTGGCGGGACTAACGGAAGGGGGGAGCTGTTTTTT.

This rearrangement joins TRBV19 to TRBJ2-3; 7 nucleotides line up with TRBD2. CDR3 size: 14 residues. Germline lookup yields CDR1 LNHDA and CDR2 SQIVND (reference sequence). Trimming at V came to 3 bases and at J to 2 bases, leaving 2 bases not matched to a gene. In nucleotides, the CDR3 is TGTGCCAGTAGTATCGGGACTATCACAGATACGCAGTATTTT. Residues: CASSIGTITDTQYF.

The chain joins TRBV4-1 to TRBJ2-5; the match to TRBD2 covers 11 bases. The J call may be wrong; the DNA end is better matched by TRBJ2-7. In germline, CDR1 is MGHRA, CDR2 YSYEKL. CDR3 size: 15 residues. The CDR3 DNA reads TGCGCCAGCAGCCAACCCTCTAGCGGGAGGAACGAGCAGTACTTC. It specifies CASSQPSSGRNEQYF.

The rearrangement joins TRBV30 to TRBJ2-7; 9 positions agree with TRBD1. The CDR3 loop spans 16 amino acids. Trimming cost V 0 bases and J 0 bases; bases outside gene matches: 6. Germline V CDR1 and CDR2: GTSNPN, SVGIG (reference sequence). CDR3 amino acids: CAWSVFLGQGSYEQYF. Written as DNA, the CDR3 is TGTGCCTGGAGTGTATTTCTGGGACAGGGCTCCTACGAGCAGTACTTC.

V gene TRBV7-8 combines with J gene TRBJ1-2, with a possible D match to TRBD1 (5 bases). V lost 5 bases and J lost 1, with 14 bases in between. Germline V gene sequence: CDR1 SGHVS, CDR2 FQNEAQ. The CDR3 has 15 amino acids. For the CDR3, the DNA is TGTGCCAGCAGCCCACCAGGGATACTTAACTATGGCTACACCTTC. This sequence encodes CASSPPGILNYGYTF. Combining the CDR3 with reference TRBV7-8 and TRBJ1-2 gives the whole variable domain GAGVSQSPRYKVAKRGQDVALRCDPISGHVSLFWYQQALGQGPEFLTYFQNEAQLDKSGLPSDRFFAERPEGSVSTLKIQRTQQEDSAVYLCASSPPGILNYGYTFGSGTRLTVV.

The chain is built from TRBV9 and TRBJ1-1; the D gene is possibly TRBD1 (5 bases). CDR1 SGDLS and CDR2 YYNGEE come from the germline V gene. This CDR3 has 13 amino acids. The ends were cut back, 6 bases at V and 1 base at J, with 10 bases in the middle. The CDR3 sequence: CASNSQGNTEAFF. In DNA form, the CDR3 reads TGTGCCAGCAATAGCCAGGGGAACACTGAAGCTTTCTTT.

The chain carries TRBV6-5 and TRBJ2-5; tentative D call: TRBD2 (5 bases). The CDR3 sequence is 12 residues long. Germline CDR1 reads MNHEY; CDR2 reads SVGAGI. The ends were cut back, 8 bases at V and 4 bases at J, with 11 bases in the middle. The CDR3 here is CASRRPGETQYF. The CDR3 nucleotides are TGTGCCAGCCGGAGGCCCGGAGAGACCCAGTACTTC.

J is TRBJ1-1 and V is TRBV9, with 11 bases matching TRBD1. This CDR3 region has 18 residues. Germline V gene data show CDR1 as SGDLS and CDR2 as YYNGEE. The V and J ends lost 4 bases and 4 bases, in that order; junction bases with no gene match: 15. The CDR3 DNA sequence: TGTGCCAGCAGCCCAAAGATCGGACAGGGGGCTCGGGGCACTGAAGCTTTCTTT. It codes for CASSPKIGQGARGTEAFF.

This clone was picked up a small number of times. The chain carries TRBV7-6 and TRBJ1-1, with D perhaps TRBD1 (6 bases). Per the germline V gene, CDR1 is SGHVS and CDR2 is FNYEAQ. The ends were cut back, 5 bases at V and 5 bases at J, with 12 bases in the middle. There are 13 residues in the CDR3. CDR3 bases: TGTGCCAGCAGCCTGGGAGGGGGAACTGAAGCTTTCTTT. This gives the protein CASSLGGGTEAFF.